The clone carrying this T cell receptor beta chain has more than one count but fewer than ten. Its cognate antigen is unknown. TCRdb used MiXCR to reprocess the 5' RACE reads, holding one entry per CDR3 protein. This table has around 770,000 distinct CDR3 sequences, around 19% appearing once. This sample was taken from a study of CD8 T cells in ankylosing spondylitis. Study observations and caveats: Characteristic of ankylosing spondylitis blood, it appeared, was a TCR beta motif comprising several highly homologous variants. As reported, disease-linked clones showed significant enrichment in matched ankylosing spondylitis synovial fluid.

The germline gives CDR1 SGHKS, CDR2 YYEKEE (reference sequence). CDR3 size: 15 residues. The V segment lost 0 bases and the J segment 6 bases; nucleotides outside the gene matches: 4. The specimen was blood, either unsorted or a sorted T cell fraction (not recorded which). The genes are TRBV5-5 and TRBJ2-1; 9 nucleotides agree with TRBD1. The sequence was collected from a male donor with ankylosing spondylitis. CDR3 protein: CASSLETGGANEQFF. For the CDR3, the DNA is TGTGCCAGCAGCTTGGAGACAGGGGGAGCCAATGAGCAGTTCTTC.